The rows below give T cell receptor beta chains drawn from one sample of a study of T cell repertoires in cytomegalovirus infection. No antigen is known for these receptors. A single record per CDR3 protein comes from TCRdb applying MiXCR to the reads. The profile shows around 360,000 distinct CDR3 sequences, approximately 30% of them singletons. The sequencing here drew on cultured PBMCs, taken from culture after CMV antigen stimulation. These receptors all stem from a human donor in good health (CMV status not recorded). Some clones in this sample may be carry-over from other donors' samples. Both conserved end residues are part of each CDR3. D genes are given only for firm matches. Clone size is shown for a subset of rows, as once, few, many or a class of expanded clone.

v_gene	j_gene	d_gene	abundance	CDR3aa
TRBV6-5	TRBJ1-1	.	.	CASSAGQNSNTEAFF
TRBV7-2	TRBJ1-5	.	few	CASSRDGAGVGQPQHF
TRBV7-2	TRBJ2-5	TRBD1	.	CASSLDRDRQTQYF
TRBV19	TRBJ2-7	.	.	CASSISLARGSYEQYF
TRBV5-4	TRBJ1-1	.	.	CASNRDRGNTEAFF
TRBV7-2	TRBJ1-3	.	few	CASSFSSGLDTIYF
TRBV27	TRBJ1-1	.	few	CASAGVLNTEAFF
TRBV19	TRBJ2-5	.	.	CASSMGRLETQYF
TRBV7-9	TRBJ2-5	TRBD2	many	CASSIPGVAGVPETQYF
TRBV11-3	TRBJ2-1	TRBD1	few	CASSLDGQDSSYNEQFF
TRBV7-8	TRBJ2-3	.	few	CASTTGTTDTQYF
TRBV2	TRBJ2-7	TRBD1	.	CASSARGLDEQYF
TRBV29-1	TRBJ2-3	.	.	CSVAGPYTDTQYF
TRBV6-2/TRBV6-3	TRBJ2-3	TRBD2	few	CASSYQREGPDTQYF
TRBV5-6	TRBJ2-5	TRBD2	.	CASSLRAGVLQETQYF
TRBV7-2	TRBJ2-3	TRBD2	.	CASSRDSGRIEDF
TRBV19	TRBJ1-1	TRBD1	few	CASSILKARGTEAFF
TRBV6-1	TRBJ2-7	TRBD2	few	CASSLLAGASYEQYF
TRBV7-2	TRBJ1-1	.	many	CATREGAEAFF
TRBV7-8	TRBJ2-2	TRBD2	.	CASSLAGLGSTGELFF
TRBV18	TRBJ2-5	.	once	CASSSVGLGETQYF
TRBV7-3	TRBJ1-1	.	.	CASSRRRGMNTEAFF
TRBV7-2	TRBJ2-3	TRBD2	.	CASSLEATSGRRPTDTQYF
TRBV5-4	TRBJ2-2	.	.	CASRVRDNLAGELFF
TRBV7-2	TRBJ1-1	.	.	CASSARVVTEAFF
TRBV6-6	TRBJ2-5	.	.	CASPPAGLALQETQYF
TRBV12-3/TRBV12-4	TRBJ1-4	.	once	CASRASGGMDEKLFF
TRBV20-1	TRBJ2-1	.	.	CSAIKSGPVKNEQFF
TRBV28	TRBJ1-1	.	few	CASSPTGFSTEAFF
TRBV12-3/TRBV12-4	TRBJ1-5	.	once	CASTEQGNQPQHF
TRBV5-4	TRBJ2-7	TRBD2	once	CASSIKGLAIHEQYF